The present T cell receptor beta chain was sequenced within a study of shared clonotypes between healthy human individuals. The study, taken as a whole, reports: Donor scarcity curtailed the genetic and exposure-history diversity represented herein.

As to this clone: What it binds is unknown.

V lost 2 bases and J lost 2, with 10 bases in between. The CDR3 has 14 amino acids. In germline, CDR1 is SGHDT, CDR2 YYEEEE. At a deep level, the assay was run. Source study methods: Junction-only immunoSEQ sequences carried no quality scores, so filtering differed. Assay used: immunoSEQ multiplex PCR; TCRdb lists only in-frame clones, some missing. V, J and clone size were drawn from that table, and D and trimming were deduced from the DNA. The sample has around 700,000 clones, about two thirds seen once. The study drew all its donors from Caucasian adults living in Nashville, Tennessee. The clonotype was recovered from a woman aged 30 to 39 in good health. Sequencing input: memory CD4+ T cells sorted from blood. Subset given: CD45RA-negative fraction. The chain employs TRBV5-6 and TRBJ2-5, with a tentative D call TRBD2 (5 bases). CDR3 nucleotide sequence: TGTGCCAGCAGCTTACTAGACGCGCAAGAGACCCAGTACTTC. Protein product: CASSLLDAQETQYF.